The rows below give T cell receptor beta chains drawn from one sample of a study of T cell repertoires in cytomegalovirus infection. TCRdb recomputed calls from the reads with MiXCR, one row per CDR3 protein. The sample records around 180,000 distinct CDR3 sequences, 28% being singletons. Sequenced material: PBMCs. These receptors were collected from a human donor in good health (CMV status not recorded). Some clones in this sample may be carry-over from other donors' samples. The CDR3 runs from the conserved cysteine through the conserved F or W. A D gene is named only where the DNA matches it firmly. Part of the rows lack a size; the others show once, few, many or a class for expanded clones.

size,D,V,J,CDR3,DNA
NA,NA,TRBV20-1,TRBJ2-5,CSARDPRDETQYF,TGCAGTGCTAGAGACCCGAGGGACGAGACCCAGTACTTC
NA,TRBD1,TRBV28,TRBJ2-7,CASSFGTGGLEQYF,TGTGCCAGCAGTTTCGGGACAGGGGGACTCGAGCAGTACTTC
NA,TRBD1,TRBV6-8,TRBJ1-1,CASSGTGGNTEAFF,TGTGCCAGCAGTGGGACAGGGGGGAACACTGAAGCTTTCTTT
many,TRBD2,TRBV7-2,TRBJ2-1,CASSPQSVAGAWGEQFF,TGTGCCAGCAGCCCACAATCCGTAGCGGGGGCCTGGGGTGAGCAGTTCTTC
NA,TRBD1,TRBV12-3/TRBV12-4,TRBJ1-2,CASSGQGAIYGYTF,TGTGCCAGCAGCGGACAGGGGGCCATCTATGGCTACACCTTC
NA,NA,TRBV5-1,TRBJ2-1,CASSPTTGGLDEQFF,TGCGCCAGCAGCCCCACAACAGGTGGATTGGATGAGCAGTTCTTC
NA,NA,TRBV2,TRBJ1-1,CASTPTGLEAFF,TGTGCCAGCACCCCGACGGGGCTAGAAGCTTTCTTT
NA,TRBD2,TRBV20-1,TRBJ2-3,CSARHLAGNTDTQYF,TGCAGTGCTCGCCATCTAGCGGGGAACACAGATACGCAGTATTTT
few,NA,TRBV7-2,TRBJ2-2,CASSAQVTGELFF,TGTGCCAGCAGCGCCCAGGTGACCGGGGAGCTGTTTTTT
NA,NA,TRBV18,TRBJ1-4,CASSPDLATNEKLFF,TGTGCCAGCTCTCCCGACTTAGCAACTAATGAAAAACTGTTTTTT
NA,NA,TRBV20-1,TRBJ1-1,CSAREVRTHDLTEAFF,TGCAGTGCTAGAGAGGTACGGACACACGACTTGACTGAAGCTTTCTTT
NA,NA,TRBV29-1,TRBJ1-5,CSVEGGLGQPQHF,TGCAGCGTTGAAGGGGGGCTCGGTCAGCCCCAGCATTTT
NA,NA,TRBV6-1,TRBJ1-1,CASSESKRFMNTEAFF,TGTGCCAGCAGTGAGAGTAAACGGTTCATGAACACTGAAGCTTTCTTT
NA,TRBD2,TRBV12-3/TRBV12-4,TRBJ2-1,CASSITSGPYNEQFF,TGTGCCAGCAGTATTACTAGCGGGCCTTACAATGAGCAGTTCTTC
NA,NA,TRBV5-1,TRBJ2-7,CASSFNRGEQYF,TGCGCCAGCAGCTTTAACCGGGGCGAGCAGTACTTC
NA,TRBD2,TRBV6-2/TRBV6-3,TRBJ2-4,CASSYGAGEENIQYF,TGTGCCAGCAGTTACGGCGCGGGAGAAGAAAACATTCAGTACTTC
NA,NA,TRBV15,TRBJ2-7,CATSRELRSREQYF,TGTGCCACCAGCAGAGAGCTGAGGTCGCGGGAGCAGTACTTC
few,NA,TRBV6-1,TRBJ2-6,CASSYEGATGANVLTF,TGTGCCAGCAGTTACGAGGGCGCTACCGGGGCCAACGTCCTGACTTTC
NA,TRBD1,TRBV7-2,TRBJ1-1,CASSLDGTGAPNTEAFF,TGTGCCAGCAGCTTGGACGGGACAGGGGCCCCGAACACTGAAGCTTTCTTT
many,NA,TRBV13,TRBJ1-2,CASSTRQARTYGYTF,TGTGCCAGCAGCACCCGACAGGCCCGCACCTATGGCTACACCTTC
many,NA,TRBV6-5,TRBJ2-1,CASSYSPGSDEQFF,TGTGCCAGCAGTTACTCACCAGGGTCCGATGAGCAGTTCTTC
few,NA,TRBV2,TRBJ2-1,CASRAVYGTNEQFF,TGTGCCAGCAGGGCGGTTTATGGAACCAATGAGCAGTTCTTC
NA,TRBD1,TRBV7-3,TRBJ1-6,CASSLLWTGYNSPLHF,TGTGCCAGCAGCTTACTCTGGACAGGGTATAATTCACCCCTCCACTTT
few,NA,TRBV7-6,TRBJ1-3,CASSPGTNSGNTIYF,TGTGCCAGCAGCCCCGGGACTAACTCTGGAAACACCATATATTTT
few,TRBD1,TRBV29-1,TRBJ1-1,CSVEVQGARTEAFF,TGCAGCGTTGAAGTACAGGGGGCAAGGACTGAAGCTTTCTTT
few,NA,TRBV19,TRBJ2-6,CASIDRVVSGANVLTF,TGTGCCAGTATTGACAGAGTAGTCTCTGGGGCCAACGTCCTGACTTTC
NA,NA,TRBV6-5,TRBJ1-5,CASSYGYYQPQHF,TGTGCCAGCAGTTACGGGTATTACCAGCCCCAGCATTTT
NA,TRBD1,TRBV4-2,TRBJ1-2,CASSQEKAGTGGDGYTF,TGTGCCAGCAGCCAAGAAAAGGCCGGGACAGGGGGAGATGGCTACACCTTC
NA,TRBD1,TRBV6-1,TRBJ2-3,CASRGTGADTQYF,TGTGCCAGTAGAGGGACAGGGGCGGATACGCAGTATTTT
NA,NA,TRBV6-5,TRBJ2-6,CASSYSIRRDSGANVLTF,TGTGCCAGCAGTTACTCGATTCGTAGAGACTCTGGGGCCAACGTCCTGACTTTC
NA,NA,TRBV30,TRBJ2-7,CAWSVRGTRNYEQYF,TGTGCCTGGAGTGTACGCGGGACCCGCAACTACGAGCAGTACTTC
NA,TRBD1,TRBV7-3,TRBJ1-2,CASSLFPGGSSGYTF,TGTGCCAGCAGCTTATTCCCAGGGGGCTCCTCCGGCTACACCTTC
few,NA,TRBV5-1,TRBJ2-2,CASSATGTGELFF,TGCGCCAGCAGCGCTACCGGCACCGGGGAGCTGTTTTTT
NA,NA,TRBV19,TRBJ1-1,CASSTRLGNTEAFF,TGTGCCAGTAGTACCCGACTTGGGAACACTGAAGCTTTCTTT
few,NA,TRBV19,TRBJ1-2,CAARAQGRSDGYTF,TGTGCCGCCCGGGCTCAGGGACGGTCTGACGGCTACACCTTC
many,NA,TRBV7-2,TRBJ1-1,CASSRPTENTEAFF,TGTGCCAGCAGCCGACCGACTGAGAACACTGAAGCTTTCTTT
many,NA,TRBV7-6,TRBJ2-1,CASSLNPGLVSEQFF,TGTGCCAGCAGCTTAAACCCCGGCCTAGTTAGTGAGCAGTTCTTC
NA,NA,TRBV20-1,TRBJ1-1,CSARNRRRMAPNEAFF,TGCAGTGCTAGAAACAGGAGACGCATGGCCCCTAATGAAGCTTTCTTT
few,TRBD1,TRBV19,TRBJ1-5,CATHRDRAQQPQHF,TGTGCCACCCACCGGGACAGGGCCCAACAGCCCCAGCATTTT
few,NA,TRBV7-4,TRBJ2-2,CASSLWELFF,TGTGCCAGCAGCCTCTGGGAGCTGTTTTTT
few,NA,TRBV7-2,TRBJ2-1,CASSLYNNEQFF,TGTGCCAGCAGCTTATATAACAATGAGCAGTTCTTC
few,TRBD1,TRBV7-2,TRBJ1-2,CASSPWTGLANYGYTF,TGTGCCAGCAGCCCTTGGACAGGCCTCGCTAACTATGGCTACACCTTC
NA,NA,TRBV7-2,TRBJ1-1,CASSLGGENHEAFF,TGTGCCAGCAGCTTAGGAGGGGAGAACCACGAAGCTTTCTTT
many,TRBD1,TRBV7-8,TRBJ2-7,CASSQDRGAYEQYF,TGTGCCAGCAGTCAAGACAGGGGTGCCTACGAGCAGTACTTC
NA,TRBD1,TRBV20-1,TRBJ1-5,CSARDAERQGLGNQPQHF,TGCAGTGCTAGAGATGCCGAAAGACAGGGCTTGGGTAATCAGCCCCAGCATTTT
many,NA,TRBV6-2/TRBV6-3,TRBJ1-6,CAANEGGKSPLHF,TGTGCCGCTAACGAAGGAGGAAAGTCACCCCTCCACTTT
many,NA,TRBV7-6,TRBJ2-1,CASSLTGTYNEQFF,TGTGCCAGCAGCCTAACCGGGACCTACAATGAGCAGTTCTTC
few,TRBD1,TRBV11-2,TRBJ1-3,CASRPKQGTGNTIYF,TGTGCCAGCAGACCTAAACAGGGGACTGGAAACACCATATATTTT
NA,NA,TRBV12-3/TRBV12-4,TRBJ2-1,CASSPGATGNEQFF,TGTGCCAGCAGTCCCGGGGCGACAGGCAATGAGCAGTTCTTC
NA,TRBD1,TRBV7-6,TRBJ1-1,CASQAQGAALIGGAFF,TGTGCCAGCCAAGCACAGGGGGCGGCTTTGATCGGGGGAGCTTTCTTT
NA,NA,TRBV12-3/TRBV12-4,TRBJ2-1,CATRVLREQFF,TGTGCCACCAGGGTGCTCCGTGAGCAGTTCTTC
NA,TRBD2,TRBV7-9,TRBJ2-3,CASSLASGGPDTQYF,TGTGCCAGCAGCTTGGCTAGCGGGGGGCCAGATACGCAGTATTTT